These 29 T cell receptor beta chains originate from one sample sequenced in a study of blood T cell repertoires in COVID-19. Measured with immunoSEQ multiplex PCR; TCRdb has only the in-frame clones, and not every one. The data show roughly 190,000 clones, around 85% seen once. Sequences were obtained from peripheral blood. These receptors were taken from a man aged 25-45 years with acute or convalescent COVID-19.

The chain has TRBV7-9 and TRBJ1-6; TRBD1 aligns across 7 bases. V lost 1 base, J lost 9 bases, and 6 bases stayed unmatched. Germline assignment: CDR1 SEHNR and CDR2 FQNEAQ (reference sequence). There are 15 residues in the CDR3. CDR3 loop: CASSLVGTAVSPLHF. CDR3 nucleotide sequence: TGTGCCAGCAGCTTAGTGGGGACAGCAGTTTCACCCCTCCACTTT.

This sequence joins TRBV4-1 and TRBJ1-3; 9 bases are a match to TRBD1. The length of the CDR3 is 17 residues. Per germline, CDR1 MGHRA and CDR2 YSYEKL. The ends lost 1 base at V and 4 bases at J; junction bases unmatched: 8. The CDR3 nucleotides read TGCGCCAGCAGCCAAGGCCCACAGGGGGCGGGGGGAAACACCATATATTTT. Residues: CASSQGPQGAGGNTIYF.

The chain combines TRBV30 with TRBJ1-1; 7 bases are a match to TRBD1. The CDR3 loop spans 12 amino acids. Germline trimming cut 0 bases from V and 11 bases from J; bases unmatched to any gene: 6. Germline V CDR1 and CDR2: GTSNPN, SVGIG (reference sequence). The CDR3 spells CAWSVRGLGAFF. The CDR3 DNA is TGTGCCTGGAGTGTAAGGGGGCTAGGGGCTTTCTTT.

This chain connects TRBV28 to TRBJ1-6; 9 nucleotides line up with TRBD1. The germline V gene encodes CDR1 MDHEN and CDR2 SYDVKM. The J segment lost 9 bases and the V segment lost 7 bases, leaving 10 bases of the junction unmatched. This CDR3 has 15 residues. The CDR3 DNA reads TGTGCCAGCACCCTTGGGGACAGGGAGGTTTCACCCCTCCACTTT. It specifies CASTLGDREVSPLHF.

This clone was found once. The CDR3 is CASSLSTGGAGANVLTF. The DNA of the CDR3 is TGTGCCAGCAGTTTATCGACAGGGGGCGCTGGGGCCAACGTCCTGACTTTC. The rearrangement links TRBV27 to TRBJ2-6; the match to TRBD1 covers 10 bases. J was trimmed by 2 bases and V by 0 bases; bases with no gene match: 1. Germline V gives CDR1 MNHEY, CDR2 SMNVEV (reference sequence). The length of the CDR3 is 17 residues.

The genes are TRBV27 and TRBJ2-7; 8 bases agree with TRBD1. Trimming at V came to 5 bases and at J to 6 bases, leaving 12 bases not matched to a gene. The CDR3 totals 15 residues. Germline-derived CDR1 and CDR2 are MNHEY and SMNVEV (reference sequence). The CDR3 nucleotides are TGTGCCAGCAGTATAACAGGGGGGACTCTAGGCGAGCAGTACTTC. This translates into CASSITGGTLGEQYF.

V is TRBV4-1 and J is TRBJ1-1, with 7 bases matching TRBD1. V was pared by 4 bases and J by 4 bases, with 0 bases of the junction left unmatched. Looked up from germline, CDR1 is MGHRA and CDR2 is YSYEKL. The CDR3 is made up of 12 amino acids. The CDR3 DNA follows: TGCGCCAGCAGCCCAGGGGGCACTGAAGCTTTCTTT. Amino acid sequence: CASSPGGTEAFF.

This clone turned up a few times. The CDR3 protein is CASSEDRQAEGYTF. CDR3 DNA: TGTGCCAGCAGCGAGGACAGGCAGGCGGAGGGCTACACCTTC. The V and J genes are TRBV11-1 and TRBJ1-2; 7 nucleotides agree with TRBD1. The V segment lost 5 bases and the J segment 8 bases; nucleotides outside the gene matches: 11. This CDR3 is built from 14 residues. The germline CDR1 and CDR2 sequences are SGHAT and FQDESV (reference sequence).

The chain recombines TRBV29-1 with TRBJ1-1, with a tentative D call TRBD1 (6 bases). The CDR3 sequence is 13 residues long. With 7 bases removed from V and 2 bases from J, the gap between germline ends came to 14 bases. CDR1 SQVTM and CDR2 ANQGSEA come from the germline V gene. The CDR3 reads CSAFGQFNTEAFF. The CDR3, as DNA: TGCAGCGCCTTCGGACAGTTTAACACTGAAGCTTTCTTT.

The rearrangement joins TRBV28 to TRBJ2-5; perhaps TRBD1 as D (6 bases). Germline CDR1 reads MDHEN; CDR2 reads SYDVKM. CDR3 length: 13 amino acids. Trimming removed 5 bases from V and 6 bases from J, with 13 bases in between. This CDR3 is CASSPSGTQTQYF. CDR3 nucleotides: TGTGCCAGCAGTCCCTCCGGGACACAGACCCAGTACTTC.

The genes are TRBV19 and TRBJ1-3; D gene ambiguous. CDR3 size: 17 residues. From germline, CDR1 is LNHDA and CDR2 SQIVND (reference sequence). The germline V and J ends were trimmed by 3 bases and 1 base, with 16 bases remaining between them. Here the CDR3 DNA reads TGTGCCAGTAGTATCCCCGGGGATTCCCGATCTGGAAACACCATATATTTT. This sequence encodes CASSIPGDSRSGNTIYF. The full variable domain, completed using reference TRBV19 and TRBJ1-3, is DGGITQSPKYLFRKEGQNVTLSCEQNLNHDAMYWYRQDPGQGLRLIYYSQIVNDFQKGDIAEGYSVSREKKESFPLTVTSAQKNPTAFYLCASSIPGDSRSGNTIYFGEGSWLTVV.

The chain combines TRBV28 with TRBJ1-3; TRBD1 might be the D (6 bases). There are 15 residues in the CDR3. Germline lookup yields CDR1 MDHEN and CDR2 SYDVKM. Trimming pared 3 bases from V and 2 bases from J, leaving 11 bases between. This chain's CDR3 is CASSFSGTPGNTIYF. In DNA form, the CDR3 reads TGTGCCAGCAGTTTCTCCGGGACACCTGGAAACACCATATATTTT.

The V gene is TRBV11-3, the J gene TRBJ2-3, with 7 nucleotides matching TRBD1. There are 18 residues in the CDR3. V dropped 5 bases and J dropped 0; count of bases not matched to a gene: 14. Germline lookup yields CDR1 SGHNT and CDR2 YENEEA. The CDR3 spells CASSPEGAVALSTDTQYF. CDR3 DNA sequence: TGTGCCAGCAGCCCCGAGGGGGCCGTAGCACTAAGCACAGATACGCAGTATTTT.

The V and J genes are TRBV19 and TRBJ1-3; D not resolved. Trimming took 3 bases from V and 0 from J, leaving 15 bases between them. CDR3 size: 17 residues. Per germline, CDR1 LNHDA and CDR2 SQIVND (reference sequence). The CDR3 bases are TGTGCCAGTAGTATGCCCAGTTCTGCTTTCTCTGGAAACACCATATATTTT. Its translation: CASSMPSSAFSGNTIYF.

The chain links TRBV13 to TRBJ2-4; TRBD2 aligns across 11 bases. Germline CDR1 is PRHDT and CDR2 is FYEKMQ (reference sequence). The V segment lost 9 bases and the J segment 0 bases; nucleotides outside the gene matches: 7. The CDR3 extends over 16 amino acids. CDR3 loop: CASTSGSRKAKNIQYF. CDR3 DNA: TGTGCCAGTACTAGCGGGAGCCGGAAAGCCAAAAACATTCAGTACTTC. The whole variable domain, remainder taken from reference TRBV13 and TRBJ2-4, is AAGVIQSPRHLIKEKRETATLKCYPIPRHDTVYWYQQGPGQDPQFLISFYEKMQSDKGSIPDRFSAQQFSDYHSELNMSSLELGDSALYFCASTSGSRKAKNIQYFGAGTRLSVL.

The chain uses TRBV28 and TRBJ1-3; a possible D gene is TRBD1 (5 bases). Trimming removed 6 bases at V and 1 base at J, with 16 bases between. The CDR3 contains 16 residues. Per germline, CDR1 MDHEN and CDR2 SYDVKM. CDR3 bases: TGTGCCAGCAGGCCCCCGGGACTTACTTCTGGAAACACCATATATTTT. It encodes CASRPPGLTSGNTIYF.

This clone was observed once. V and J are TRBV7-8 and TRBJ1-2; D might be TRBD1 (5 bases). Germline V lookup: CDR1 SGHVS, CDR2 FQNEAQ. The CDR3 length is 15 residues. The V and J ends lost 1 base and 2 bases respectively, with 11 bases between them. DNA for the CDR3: TGTGCCAGCAGCTTAGAGGAAGGGGCGAACTATGGCTACACCTTC. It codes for CASSLEEGANYGYTF.

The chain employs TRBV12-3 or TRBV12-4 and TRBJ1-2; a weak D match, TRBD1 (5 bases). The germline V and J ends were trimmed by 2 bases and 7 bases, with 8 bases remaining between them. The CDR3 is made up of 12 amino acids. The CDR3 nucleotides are TGTGCCAGCAGTTTACGGGGGTCTGGCTACACCTTC. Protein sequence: CASSLRGSGYTF.

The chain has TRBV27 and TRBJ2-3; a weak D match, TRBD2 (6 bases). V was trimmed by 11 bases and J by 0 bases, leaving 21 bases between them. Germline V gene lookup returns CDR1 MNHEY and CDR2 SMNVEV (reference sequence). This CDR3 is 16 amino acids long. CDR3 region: CAGGRGRASSTDTQYF. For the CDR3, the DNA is TGTGCCGGGGGACGGGGGAGAGCCTCTAGCACAGATACGCAGTATTTT.

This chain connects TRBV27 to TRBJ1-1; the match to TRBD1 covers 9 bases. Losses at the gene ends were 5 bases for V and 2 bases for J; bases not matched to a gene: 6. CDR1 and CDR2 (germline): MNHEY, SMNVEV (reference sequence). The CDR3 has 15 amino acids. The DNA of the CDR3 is TGTGCCAGCAGTCCCCTGGACAGGGGCAACACTGAAGCTTTCTTT. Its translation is CASSPLDRGNTEAFF.

The CDR3 region is CARSLGSGFGGSYNSPLHF. Written as DNA, the CDR3 is TGTGCCAGAAGCTTAGGGTCCGGTTTCGGGGGCTCCTATAATTCACCCCTCCACTTT. This chain joins TRBV7-5 and TRBJ1-6. TRBV7-5 is classified as a pseudogene. The CDR3 contains 19 residues.

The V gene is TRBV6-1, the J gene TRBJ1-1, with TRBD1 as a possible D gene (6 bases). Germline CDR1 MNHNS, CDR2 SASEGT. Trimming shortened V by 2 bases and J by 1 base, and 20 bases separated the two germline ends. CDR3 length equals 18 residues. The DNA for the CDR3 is TGTGCCAGCAGTGAAAGGGGGATCTCCTGGAGCGGGAACACTGAAGCTTTCTTT. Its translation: CASSERGISWSGNTEAFF.

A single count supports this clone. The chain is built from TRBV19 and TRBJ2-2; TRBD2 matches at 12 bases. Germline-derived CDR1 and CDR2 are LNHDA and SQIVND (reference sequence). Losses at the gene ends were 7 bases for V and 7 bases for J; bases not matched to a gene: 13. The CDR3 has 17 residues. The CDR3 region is CASTRGSSGRANGELFF. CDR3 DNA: TGTGCCAGTACCCGGGGGTCTAGCGGGAGGGCCAACGGGGAGCTGTTTTTT. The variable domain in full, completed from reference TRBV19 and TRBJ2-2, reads DGGITQSPKYLFRKEGQNVTLSCEQNLNHDAMYWYRQDPGQGLRLIYYSQIVNDFQKGDIAEGYSVSREKKESFPLTVTSAQKNPTAFYLCASTRGSSGRANGELFFGEGSRLTVL.

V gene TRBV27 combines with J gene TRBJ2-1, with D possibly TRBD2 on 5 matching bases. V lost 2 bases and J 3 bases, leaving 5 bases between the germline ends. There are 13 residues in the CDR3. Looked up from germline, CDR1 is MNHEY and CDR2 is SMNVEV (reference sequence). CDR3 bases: TGTGCCAGCAGTTTAGAGGGCTACAATGAGCAGTTCTTC. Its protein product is CASSLEGYNEQFF.

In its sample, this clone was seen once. The CDR3 nucleotides are TGTGCCAGCAGCAAGGACAGTTCCCAAAGAGGCTACACCTTC. Its protein is CASSKDSSQRGYTF. V is TRBV28 and J is TRBJ1-2; D is perhaps TRBD1 (6 bases). Per germline, CDR1 MDHEN and CDR2 SYDVKM. The CDR3 loop spans 14 amino acids. Trimming took off 6 bases at V and 8 bases at J, with 19 bases between the two ends.

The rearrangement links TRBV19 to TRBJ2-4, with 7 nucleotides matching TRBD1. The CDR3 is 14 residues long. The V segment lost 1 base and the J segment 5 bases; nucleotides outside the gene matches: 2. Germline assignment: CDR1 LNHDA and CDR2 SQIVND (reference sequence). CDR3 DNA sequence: TGTGCCAGTAGTATAGCAGGGGGACAAAACATTCAGTACTTC. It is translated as CASSIAGGQNIQYF.

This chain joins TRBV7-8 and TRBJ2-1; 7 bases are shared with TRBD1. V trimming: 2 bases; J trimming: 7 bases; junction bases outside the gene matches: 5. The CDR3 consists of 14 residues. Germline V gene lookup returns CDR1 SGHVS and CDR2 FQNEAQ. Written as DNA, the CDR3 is TGTGCCAGCAGCTTAATTAGGGGGCGGAATGAGCAGTTCTTC. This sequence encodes CASSLIRGRNEQFF. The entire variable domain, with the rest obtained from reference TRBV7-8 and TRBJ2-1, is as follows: GAGVSQSPRYKVAKRGQDVALRCDPISGHVSLFWYQQALGQGPEFLTYFQNEAQLDKSGLPSDRFFAERPEGSVSTLKIQRTQQEDSAVYLCASSLIRGRNEQFFGPGTRLTVL.

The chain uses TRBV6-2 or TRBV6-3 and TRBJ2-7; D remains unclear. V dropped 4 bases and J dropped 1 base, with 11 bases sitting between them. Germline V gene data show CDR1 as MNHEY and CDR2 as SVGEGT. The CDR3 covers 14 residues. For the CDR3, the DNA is TGTGCCAGCAGTTTTGGGCGAAGATCCTACGAGCAGTACTTC. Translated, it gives CASSFGRRSYEQYF.

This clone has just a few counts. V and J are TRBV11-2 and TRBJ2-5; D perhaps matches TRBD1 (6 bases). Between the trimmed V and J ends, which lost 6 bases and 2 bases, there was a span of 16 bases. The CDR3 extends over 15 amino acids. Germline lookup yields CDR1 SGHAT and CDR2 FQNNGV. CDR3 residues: CASRPLTGTQETQYF. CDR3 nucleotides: TGTGCCAGCAGACCCCTCACCGGGACACAAGAGACCCAGTACTTC.